The sequence of this T cell receptor beta chain was determined in a study of T cells in Graves' hyperthyroidism and ophthalmopathy. Amplification of TCR beta CDR3 regions was performed using RNA transcripts as template. A first-round RT-PCR of the TCR CDR3 used the HTBI primer set. TCRdb processed the multiplex PCR reads anew with MiXCR; each CDR3 protein has one entry. Of roughly 110,000 distinct CDR3 sequences listed, 16% are singletons. This clonotype was detected ten times or more. Clinicians diagnosed patients from clinical symptoms, serum thyroxine and TRAb, thyroid ultrasound and orbital computed tomography. 10 ml of fresh peripheral blood supplied the PBMCs. Trimming cost V 4 bases and J 3 bases, with 21 bases left between them. Germline assignment: CDR1 SGHRS and CDR2 YFSETQ. The length of the CDR3 is 17 residues.

Sample: blood. This TCR was sampled from a woman between 45 and 60 years old with Graves' hyperthyroidism. The chain has TRBV5-1 and TRBJ2-3; D gene ambiguous. As DNA, the CDR3 is TGCGCCAGCAGCCCCCCACGACAAAATATGGGAACAGATACGCAGTATTTT. Translating gives CASSPPRQNMGTDTQYF.